These 28 T cell receptor beta chains share one sample of origin, sequenced in a study of shared clonotypes between healthy human individuals. Repertoires were generated with immunoSEQ multiplex PCR, while TCRdb's copy carries only in-frame clones and drops some. The sample records about 490,000 clones, around three quarters being singletons. Sequencing was carried out using PBMCs. These receptors were taken from a woman between 40 and 50 years old in good health. Some clones in this sample may be carry-over from other donors' samples.

V gene TRBV11-2 combines with J gene TRBJ2-3, with D perhaps matching TRBD2 (7 bases). This CDR3 is 14 amino acids long. CDR1 and CDR2 from the germline V gene are SGHAT and FQNNGV. Trimming took 6 bases from V and 5 from J, leaving 15 bases between them. In DNA, the CDR3 is TGTGCCAGCAGGGTCCTAGGGGGGGGAGATACGCAGTATTTT. The encoded protein is CASRVLGGGDTQYF.

The CDR3 DNA is TGCGCCAGCAGCTTGGCTTTAGACAGGGCGAGCTACGAGCAGTACTTC. Amino acid sequence: CASSLALDRASYEQYF. The chain carries TRBV5-1 and TRBJ2-7; 7 bases align to TRBD1. The CDR3 totals 16 residues. V shed 0 bases and J 3 bases; nucleotides not matched to a gene: 9. Germline loops: CDR1 SGHRS, CDR2 YFSETQ.

This clone has only one observation. The chain couples TRBV10-3 to TRBJ2-3, with TRBD1 identical over 8 bases. This CDR3 region has 17 residues. The V segment lost 4 bases and the J segment 3 bases; nucleotides outside the gene matches: 12. The germline CDR1 and CDR2 sequences are ENHRY and SYGVKD. Written as DNA, the CDR3 is TGTGCCATCAGTGTTCCAGGGGGCCTCGGTGGGACAGATACGCAGTATTTT. Its protein is CAISVPGGLGGTDTQYF.

The J gene is TRBJ1-5, the V gene TRBV6-1; D is undetermined. Germline V gives CDR1 MNHNS, CDR2 SASEGT. V was trimmed by 10 bases and J by 2 bases, leaving 12 bases between them. This CDR3 is built from 13 residues. CDR3 region: CATGKEGNQPQHF. The CDR3 nucleotides are TGTGCCACCGGAAAGGAAGGCAATCAGCCCCAGCATTTT.

This clone appeared a few times. V is TRBV2 and J is TRBJ2-6; no firm D call. The CDR3 is 17 residues long. From germline, CDR1 is SNHLY and CDR2 FYNNEI. V lost 4 bases, J lost 0 bases, and 13 bases lay in between. The CDR3 protein is CASSGTTINSGANVLTF. The CDR3 region has the DNA TGTGCCAGCAGTGGGACCACTATCAACTCTGGGGCCAACGTCCTGACTTTC.

Notes on this clone: One base separates it from a far larger clone, so it is likely a read error. The V call is TRBV7-9, the J call TRBJ2-7; the D is unclear. With 1 base removed from V and 7 bases from J, the gap between germline ends came to 17 bases. This CDR3 contains 15 residues. Germline-derived CDR1 and CDR2 are SEHNR and FQNEAQ (reference sequence). DNA of the CDR3: TGTGCCAGCAGCTTAGTTCCAGAGGCCTACAATGAGCAGTACTTC. This translates into CASSLVPEAYNEQYF.

The chain carries TRBV4-3 and TRBJ1-4; D not certain. The germline CDR1 and CDR2 sequences are LGHNA and YSLEER. The CDR3 covers 14 residues. The germline V and J ends were trimmed by 4 bases and 4 bases, with 10 bases remaining between them. The CDR3 DNA reads TGCGCCAGCAGCCTTGGACTCTATAATGAAAAACTGTTTTTT. It translates to CASSLGLYNEKLFF.

V gene TRBV5-4 combines with J gene TRBJ1-1; D perhaps matches TRBD1 (5 bases). Trimming shortened V by 4 bases and J by 1 base, and 23 bases separated the two germline ends. This CDR3 has 18 residues. CDR1 is SGHNT, CDR2 YYREEE, per germline (reference sequence). The CDR3, as DNA: TGTGCCAGCAGCCAGTCGAACGGGAGGGGTGCTTGGAACACTGAAGCTTTCTTT. Translation gives CASSQSNGRGAWNTEAFF.

The CDR3 DNA reads TGTGCCAGCAGCAGGAATGAGCAGTTCTTC. This gives the protein CASSRNEQFF. The genes are TRBV2 and TRBJ2-1, with D unresolved. V was cut by 6 bases and J by 7 bases, with 4 bases left in between. The CDR3 is 10 amino acids. In germline, CDR1 is SNHLY, CDR2 FYNNEI.

The CDR3 protein is CASSVSGGNYNEQFF. The CDR3 DNA is TGTGCCAGCAGTGTTAGCGGGGGAAACTACAATGAGCAGTTCTTC. The J gene is TRBJ2-1, the V gene TRBV6-4, with 9 bases fitting TRBD2. Germline V gene lookup returns CDR1 MRHNA and CDR2 SNTAGT. J lost 3 bases, V lost 4 bases, and 4 bases had no gene match. The CDR3 is 15 residues long.

J is TRBJ2-3 and V is TRBV18, with D possibly being TRBD2 (6 bases). CDR1 and CDR2 (germline): KGHSH, LQKENI. The CDR3 is made up of 16 amino acids. V was shortened by 4 bases and J by 2 bases, with 16 bases between the two germline ends. The CDR3 DNA reads TGTGCCAGCTCACAAGGACTGGGACTCCACACAGATACGCAGTATTTT. Its protein is CASSQGLGLHTDTQYF.

This clone was recorded a few times. This chain connects TRBV6-4 to TRBJ2-7; TRBD1 matches 9 bases. Germline CDR1 reads MRHNA; CDR2 reads SNTAGT. After removal of 3 bases from V and 6 bases from J, the junction contained 6 bases not matched to a gene. The CDR3 loop spans 14 amino acids. The CDR3 loop reads CASSESQGAFEQYF. CDR3 DNA sequence: TGTGCCAGCAGTGAGTCACAGGGGGCTTTCGAGCAGTACTTC.

V usage is TRBV6-1 and J usage is TRBJ1-5; D gene ambiguous. V lost 6 bases, J lost 9 bases, and 15 bases lay in between. This CDR3 has 13 amino acids. The germline CDR1 and CDR2 sequences are MNHNS and SASEGT. For the CDR3, the DNA is TGTGCCAGCAGGGGAATCGGGGTGACGCCCCAGCATTTT. It yields the protein CASRGIGVTPQHF.

V usage is TRBV29-1 and J usage is TRBJ2-7, with 7 bases that match TRBD2. This CDR3 comprises 13 residues. CDR1 is SQVTM and CDR2 is ANQGSEA in the germline V gene. V gave up 5 bases and J gave up 1 base; unmatched junction bases: 5. The CDR3 bases are TGCAGCGTTCGCGGGGGACTTTCCTACGAGCAGTACTTC. This encodes CSVRGGLSYEQYF.

The V and J genes are TRBV7-9 and TRBJ2-1, with TRBD2 identical over 10 bases. V shed 3 bases and J 5 bases; nucleotides not matched to a gene: 4. The CDR3 consists of 15 residues. CDR1 is SEHNR, CDR2 FQNEAQ, per germline (reference sequence). The CDR3 coding sequence is TGTGCCAGCAGCTTCACTAGCGGGGCTAACAATGAGCAGTTCTTC. Translation gives CASSFTSGANNEQFF. Supplemented by reference TRBV7-9 and TRBJ2-1, the full variable domain reads DTGVSQNPRHKITKRGQNVTFRCDPISEHNRLYWYRQTLGQGPEFLTYFQNEAQLEKSRLLSDRFSAERPKGSFSTLEIQRTEQGDSAMYLCASSFTSGANNEQFFGPGTRLTVL.

Comments on this clone: Other DNA sequences in this specimen translate into the identical CDR3. The chain links TRBV10-1 to TRBJ2-7; D unclear. Germline lookup yields CDR1 WNHNN and CDR2 SYGVQD (reference sequence). The CDR3 loop spans 11 amino acids. With 2 bases removed from V and 5 bases from J, the gap between germline ends came to 4 bases. Here the CDR3 DNA reads TGCGCCAGCAGTGAGGGAAACGAGCAGTACTTC. Amino acid sequence: CASSEGNEQYF.

The chain joins TRBV28 to TRBJ2-7, with TRBD1 as a possible D gene (6 bases). Trimming took 5 bases from V and 4 from J, leaving 18 bases between them. The CDR3 consists of 15 residues. Germline-derived CDR1 and CDR2 are MDHEN and SYDVKM. Here the CDR3 DNA reads TGTGCCAGCAGTCTCCCCGGGACACAATTTTACGAGCAGTACTTC. Its protein is CASSLPGTQFYEQYF.

The rearrangement joins TRBV5-4 to TRBJ2-2; TRBD1 is a possible D gene (6 bases). CDR3 length: 15 amino acids. Trimming removed 0 bases at V and 4 bases at J, with 10 bases between. CDR1 SGHNT and CDR2 YYREEE come from the germline V gene (reference sequence). The DNA for the CDR3 is TGTGCCAGCAGCTTGGGGGGGCCGGGCACCGGGGAGCTGTTTTTT. Amino acids: CASSLGGPGTGELFF.

The chain uses TRBV18 and TRBJ1-4; D is possibly TRBD1 (6 bases). Trimming cost V 3 bases and J 3 bases, with 14 bases left between them. The germline V gene encodes CDR1 KGHSH and CDR2 LQKENI. This CDR3 has 16 residues. CDR3 in DNA: TGTGCCAGCTCACCGGAGACAGGTCCTTCTAATGAAAAACTGTTTTTT. Translated, it gives CASSPETGPSNEKLFF.

This clone was found once. The chain employs TRBV5-6 and TRBJ2-1; 7 nucleotides match TRBD1. The V and J ends lost 4 bases and 4 bases, in that order; junction bases with no gene match: 17. CDR1 and CDR2 from the germline V gene are SGHDT and YYEEEE. This CDR3 has 18 amino acids. The CDR3 DNA follows: TGTGCCAGCAGCCGACAGGGTATCACCACCAAAATTTACAATGAGCAGTTCTTC. The encoded protein is CASSRQGITTKIYNEQFF.

The chain employs TRBV5-4 and TRBJ2-7; D is undetermined. CDR3 length: 13 amino acids. CDR1 is SGHNT, CDR2 YYREEE, per germline (reference sequence). V dropped 4 bases and J dropped 2 bases, with 10 bases sitting between them. The CDR3 DNA reads as TGTGCCAGCAGCCCATCGTCTCCCTACGAGCAGTACTTC. This gives the protein CASSPSSPYEQYF. Complete variable domain (other parts from reference TRBV5-4 and TRBJ2-7): ETGVTQSPTHLIKTRGQQVTLRCSSQSGHNTVSWYQQALGQGPQFIFQYYREEENGRGNFPPRFSGLQFPNYSSELNVNALELDDSALYLCASSPSSPYEQYFGPGTRLTVT.

V gene TRBV2 combines with J gene TRBJ2-5; 12 positions match TRBD2. Germline values: CDR1 SNHLY, CDR2 FYNNEI. The CDR3 consists of 15 residues. V trimming: 8 bases; J trimming: 0 bases; junction bases outside the gene matches: 4. Here the CDR3 DNA reads TGTGCCAGCGGGGGGACTAGCGGGTACCAAGAGACCCAGTACTTC. It is translated as CASGGTSGYQETQYF.

V is TRBV19 and J is TRBJ2-1; D tentatively reads TRBD1 or TRBD2 (5 bases each). Between the trimmed V and J ends, which lost 7 bases and 0 bases, there was a span of 10 bases. This CDR3 spans 14 amino acids. Per germline, CDR1 LNHDA and CDR2 SQIVND (reference sequence). CDR3 in amino acids: CASNPGPSYNEQFF. The CDR3 DNA reads as TGTGCCAGTAATCCGGGACCCTCCTACAATGAGCAGTTCTTC.

This chain uses TRBV10-3 with TRBJ2-7; 13 nucleotides match TRBD2. The CDR3 runs to 14 residues. J was trimmed by 2 bases and V by 10 bases; bases with no gene match: 5. Germline V gives CDR1 ENHRY, CDR2 SYGVKD. The CDR3 protein is CATGTSGNPYEQYF. CDR3 in DNA: TGTGCCACCGGGACTAGCGGGAATCCCTACGAGCAGTACTTC.

The chain recombines TRBV5-1 with TRBJ2-1; perhaps TRBD1 as D (7 bases). Germline V CDR1 and CDR2: SGHRS, YFSETQ. The V end lost 1 base, the J end lost 6 bases, and 11 bases lay between the germline ends. The CDR3 totals 14 residues. CDR3 bases: TGCGCCAGCAGCTTGTGGCAGGGGGGCAATGAGCAGTTCTTC. Its protein product is CASSLWQGGNEQFF.

J is TRBJ1-3 and V is TRBV10-3; possibly TRBD1 for D (6 bases). Germline CDR1 reads ENHRY; CDR2 reads SYGVKD. The CDR3 length is 15 residues. V lost 2 bases, J lost 2 bases, and 10 bases lay in between. CDR3 sequence reads: CAISEGGAAGNTIYF. In DNA, the CDR3 is TGTGCCATCAGTGAGGGGGGGGCGGCTGGAAACACCATATATTTT.

This clone was counted a few times. J is TRBJ2-4 and V is TRBV20-1; D is unclear. V lost 5 bases, J lost 7 bases, and 6 bases lay in between. There are 10 residues in the CDR3. Looked up from germline, CDR1 is DFQATT and CDR2 is SNEGSKA (reference sequence). The CDR3 DNA reads as TGCAGTGCTCAAAGGAACATTCAGTACTTC. Amino acids: CSAQRNIQYF.

The chain uses TRBV4-1 and TRBJ2-3, with 8 bases identical to TRBD2. J was trimmed by 0 bases and V by 4 bases; bases with no gene match: 6. The CDR3 runs to 16 residues. From germline, CDR1 is MGHRA and CDR2 YSYEKL. CDR3 nucleotides: TGCGCCAGCAGCCCGATTACTAGCGGCAGCACAGATACGCAGTATTTT. Amino acid sequence: CASSPITSGSTDTQYF.